Listed here are 24 T cell receptor beta chains from one sample, sequenced in a study of cytomegalovirus exposure and HLA in healthy donors. Use of 60 Vbeta and 13 Jbeta primers characterized the PCR. The method was immunoSEQ multiplex PCR; TCRdb's version includes in-frame clones alone and lacks a portion of them. The data show fewer than 250,000 clones, with 87% seen just once and around 1.2% held by the top ten. The sample consisted of PBMCs. All receptors come from a man aged 25 to 40 in good health and CMV-seronegative.

The gene calls are TRBV2 and TRBJ1-2; D is unclear. This CDR3 spans 13 amino acids. Germline CDR1 and CDR2: SNHLY and FYNNEI. V shed 6 bases and J shed 8 bases, with 16 bases lying between them. The DNA for the CDR3 is TGTGCCAGCAGCCTGATTGGACTTTACGGCTACACCTTC. Translating it yields CASSLIGLYGYTF.

In this sample, this clone turned up once. J is TRBJ1-2 and V is TRBV7-2; D is perhaps TRBD1 (6 bases). CDR1 and CDR2 from the germline V gene are SGHTA and FQGNSA. Deletions cut 5 bases from V and 8 bases from J, with 15 bases between. The CDR3 totals 13 residues. The CDR3 loop reads CASSVSGTYGYTF. CDR3 DNA: TGTGCCAGCAGCGTAAGCGGGACATACGGCTACACCTTC.

V and J are TRBV10-2 and TRBJ2-7, with 10 bases matching TRBD2. The CDR3 totals 17 residues. J was trimmed by 0 bases and V by 6 bases; bases with no gene match: 11. Germline V gives CDR1 WSHSY, CDR2 SAAADI. The CDR3 bases are TGCGCCAGCAGCTTTTTTTCTAGCGGGGGCCGCTCCTACGAGCAGTACTTC. As protein: CASSFFSSGGRSYEQYF.

This chain connects TRBV4-2 to TRBJ2-3; 12 nucleotides line up with TRBD2. CDR1 LGHNA and CDR2 YNFKEQ come from the germline V gene. With 1 base clipped from V and 1 base from J, the junction kept 9 bases outside the gene matches. This CDR3 region has 19 residues. The CDR3 loop is CASSQGPGASGGGTDTQYF. CDR3 coding DNA: TGTGCCAGCAGCCAAGGCCCAGGGGCTAGCGGGGGGGGCACAGATACGCAGTATTTT.

The V call is TRBV6-5, the J call TRBJ2-2, with TRBD2 identical over 8 bases. The CDR3 runs to 15 residues. Trimming at V came to 0 bases and at J to 6 bases, leaving 3 bases not matched to a gene. The germline CDR1 and CDR2 sequences are MNHEY and SVGAGI. CDR3 in DNA: TGTGCCAGCAGTTACTCGCTTAGCGGGGCCGGGGAGCTGTTTTTT. Protein product: CASSYSLSGAGELFF.

The genes are TRBV7-2 and TRBJ1-4; the D is unclear. Germline CDR1 and CDR2: SGHTA and FQGNSA. V was clipped by 1 base and J by 0 bases, with 9 bases between them. The CDR3 totals 16 residues. The CDR3: CASSLGGLTTNEKLFF. The CDR3 region has the DNA TGTGCCAGCAGCTTAGGTGGACTGACAACTAATGAAAAACTGTTTTTT.

A single count supports this clone. The J gene is TRBJ2-3, the V gene TRBV7-9, with 10 positions matching TRBD2. The junction had 5 bases not matched to a gene; V was cut back by 1 base and J by 4 bases. Germline CDR1 reads SEHNR; CDR2 reads FQNEAQ (reference sequence). This CDR3 region has 16 residues. The CDR3 region is CASSLVPSGRADTQYF. The DNA for the CDR3 is TGTGCCAGCAGCTTAGTCCCGAGCGGGAGGGCAGATACGCAGTATTTT.

The rearrangement links TRBV7-5 to TRBJ1-1; no DNA check was done on the table's D call, TRBD1. TRBV7-5 is listed as a pseudogene. This CDR3 region has 13 residues. CDR3 bases: TGTGCCACAACAGGGGCCCAGAACACTGAAGCTTTCTTT. The encoded protein is CATTGAQNTEAFF.

The chain employs TRBV29-1 and TRBJ1-1; D may be TRBD1 (5 bases). The CDR3 has 13 residues. V lost 4 bases and J lost 5, with 14 bases in between. Germline loops: CDR1 SQVTM, CDR2 ANQGSEA. The DNA of the CDR3 is TGCAGCGTTGTTACCAGGGTGGAGACTGAAGCTTTCTTT. Protein: CSVVTRVETEAFF.

The gene calls are TRBV11-2 and TRBJ2-1, with 14 bases aligning to TRBD2. The J segment lost 6 bases and the V segment lost 5 bases, leaving 3 bases of the junction unmatched. The CDR3 extends over 15 amino acids. Germline V gene lookup returns CDR1 SGHAT and CDR2 FQNNGV. The CDR3 protein is CASSLTSGGANEQFF. CDR3 in DNA: TGTGCCAGCAGCCTGACTAGCGGGGGGGCCAATGAGCAGTTCTTC.

The chain employs TRBV28 and TRBJ1-5; 7 bases match TRBD1. Per germline, CDR1 MDHEN and CDR2 SYDVKM. J lost 5 bases, V lost 6 bases, and 7 bases had no gene match. The CDR3 spans 14 residues. The CDR3 protein is CASSPGGGDQPQHF. In nucleotides, the CDR3 is TGTGCCAGCAGCCCAGGGGGAGGCGATCAGCCCCAGCATTTT.

V and J are TRBV5-6 and TRBJ2-5, with D perhaps TRBD1 (6 bases). The CDR3 loop spans 14 amino acids. V was trimmed by 1 base and J by 5 bases, leaving 12 bases between them. Germline CDR1 is SGHDT and CDR2 is YYEEEE. CDR3 sequence (DNA): TGTGCCAGCAGCTTGACAGGGAATTACGAGACCCAGTACTTC. It specifies CASSLTGNYETQYF.

V gene TRBV14 combines with J gene TRBJ2-1; 8 nucleotides align to TRBD2. This CDR3 is built from 16 residues. With V trimmed by 0 bases and J by 6 bases, 7 bases remained unmatched. Germline CDR1 reads SGHDN; CDR2 reads FVKESK. CDR3 sequence reads: CASSQDGRTSRNEQFF. Written as DNA, the CDR3 is TGTGCCAGCAGCCAAGATGGTAGGACTAGCCGCAATGAGCAGTTCTTC.

This chain uses TRBV10-3 with TRBJ1-2; D gene ambiguous. V lost 0 bases and J lost 6, with 8 bases in between. Per the germline V gene, CDR1 is ENHRY and CDR2 is SYGVKD. This CDR3 has 13 amino acids. The CDR3 region is CAISESGRDGYTF. As DNA, the CDR3 is TGTGCCATCAGTGAGTCCGGCCGGGATGGCTACACCTTC.

This clone has a handful of counts. This chain's CDR3 is CASSQTGADTQYF. CDR3 DNA sequence: TGCGCCAGCAGCCAGACGGGTGCAGATACGCAGTATTTT. The chain recombines TRBV4-3 with TRBJ2-3; D not resolved. Germline V gives CDR1 LGHNA, CDR2 YSLEER. The CDR3 runs to 13 residues. V shed 3 bases and J shed 4 bases, with 8 bases lying between them.

This sequence joins TRBV27 and TRBJ2-4; D is possibly TRBD2 (5 bases). Trimming shortened V by 9 bases and J by 6 bases, and 9 bases separated the two germline ends. The CDR3 length is 11 residues. CDR1 MNHEY and CDR2 SMNVEV come from the germline V gene (reference sequence). CDR3 nucleotides: TGTGCCAGTGGGAGCAGAAACATTCAGTACTTC. It translates to CASGSRNIQYF.

This chain links TRBV5-1 with TRBJ1-2; tentatively, D is TRBD1 (5 bases). The germline V gene has CDR1 SGHRS and CDR2 YFSETQ. Deletions cut 4 bases from V and 7 bases from J, with 26 bases between. CDR3 length: 17 amino acids. The CDR3 protein is CASSMGVKGSSLGGYTF. CDR3 in DNA: TGCGCCAGCAGCATGGGGGTAAAGGGGTCCTCCTTGGGTGGCTACACCTTC.

V and J are TRBV28 and TRBJ2-7; no clear D. In germline, CDR1 is MDHEN, CDR2 SYDVKM. V lost 3 bases and J 9 bases, leaving 9 bases between the germline ends. The CDR3 covers 11 residues. The CDR3: CASSFPSRQYF. The CDR3 DNA follows: TGTGCCAGCAGTTTCCCCTCCAGGCAGTACTTC.

The rearrangement links TRBV7-2 to TRBJ2-5; unclear D gene. CDR1 is SGHTA and CDR2 is FQGNSA in the germline V gene. CDR3 length: 15 residues. V was pared by 0 bases and J by 2 bases, with 10 bases between. In DNA, the CDR3 is TGTGCCAGCAGCTTAGCTTATGTCAGTCAAGAGACCCAGTACTTC. Its protein product is CASSLAYVSQETQYF.

The chain carries TRBV4-2 and TRBJ2-7; D might be TRBD2 (6 bases). Per the germline V gene, CDR1 is LGHNA and CDR2 is YNFKEQ. The CDR3 covers 15 residues. Trimming cost V 1 base and J 4 bases, with 14 bases left between them. The chain's CDR3 is CASSQGAEGPYEQYF. The CDR3 DNA sequence: TGTGCCAGCAGCCAAGGGGCGGAGGGCCCTTACGAGCAGTACTTC.

The rearrangement links TRBV6-5 to TRBJ1-5; TRBD1 matches 9 bases. CDR3 size: 14 residues. Germline assignment: CDR1 MNHEY and CDR2 SVGAGI. The V and J ends lost 5 bases and 6 bases, in that order; junction bases with no gene match: 5. The CDR3 coding sequence is TGTGCCAGCAGTAGGGGACAGGGAAGTCAGCCCCAGCATTTT. Amino acids: CASSRGQGSQPQHF.

This clone was seen only once. Mismatch with germline at one junction end may stem from a read error. The chain couples TRBV7-2 to TRBJ1-1; possibly TRBD1 for D (6 bases). The germline V gene has CDR1 SGHTA and CDR2 FQGNSA. The CDR3 has 15 amino acids. The CDR3 spells CASSRSIIGQGQVTF. The CDR3 DNA reads TGTGCCAGCAGCCGCAGCATCATAGGGCAGGGGCAGGTTACTTTT.

The V gene is TRBV28, the J gene TRBJ2-7; D may be TRBD2 (7 bases). Trimming cost V 5 bases and J 7 bases, with 21 bases left between them. Germline lookup yields CDR1 MDHEN and CDR2 SYDVKM. The CDR3 has 15 amino acids. CDR3 bases: TGTGCCAGCAGTACCATTCGGGGGGCTAAATATGAGCAGTACTTC. It specifies CASSTIRGAKYEQYF.

V is TRBV27 and J is TRBJ1-3; possible D gene TRBD1, 6 bases. The V gene lost 6 bases and the J gene lost 5 bases, with 14 bases spanning the gap. The CDR3 totals 14 residues. Germline values: CDR1 MNHEY, CDR2 SMNVEV (reference sequence). CDR3 region: CASSNSGHRNTIYF. In DNA, the CDR3 is TGTGCCAGCAGCAACTCGGGACACAGAAACACCATATATTTT.